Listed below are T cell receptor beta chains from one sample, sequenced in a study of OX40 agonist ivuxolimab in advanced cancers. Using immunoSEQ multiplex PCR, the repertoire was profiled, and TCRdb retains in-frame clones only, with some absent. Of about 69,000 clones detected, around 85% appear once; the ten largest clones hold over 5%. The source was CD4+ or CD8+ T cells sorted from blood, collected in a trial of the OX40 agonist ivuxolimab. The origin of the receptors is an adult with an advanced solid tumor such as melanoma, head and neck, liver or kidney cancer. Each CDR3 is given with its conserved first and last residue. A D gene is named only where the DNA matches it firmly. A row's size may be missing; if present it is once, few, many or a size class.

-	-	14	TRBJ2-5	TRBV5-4	CASSLGRVQETQYF	TGTGCCAGCAGCTTGGGGCGGGTTCAAGAGACCCAGTACTTC
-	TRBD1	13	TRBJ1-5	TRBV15	CATGQEGNQPQHF	TGTGCCACAGGACAGGAGGGCAATCAGCCCCAGCATTTT
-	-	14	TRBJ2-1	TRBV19	CASNPTGGRNEQFF	TGTGCCAGTAATCCCACCGGGGGGCGGAATGAGCAGTTCTTC
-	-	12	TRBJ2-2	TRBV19	CASSNAVGELFF	TGTGCCAGTAGTAACGCGGTCGGGGAGCTGTTTTTT
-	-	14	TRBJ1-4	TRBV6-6	CASSYLNGGEKLFF	TGTGCCAGCAGTTACCTAAACGGCGGAGAAAAACTGTTTTTT
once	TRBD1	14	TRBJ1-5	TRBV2	CASSDRQGGQPQHF	TGTGCCAGCAGTGACAGACAGGGGGGTCAGCCCCAGCATTTT
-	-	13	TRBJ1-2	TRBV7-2	CASSRDSSYGYTF	TGTGCCAGCAGCCGGGACTCCTCCTATGGCTACACCTTC
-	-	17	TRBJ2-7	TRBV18	CASSHRPGGWEGYEQYF	TGTGCCAGCTCACATCGGCCCGGGGGCTGGGAGGGCTACGAGCAGTACTTC
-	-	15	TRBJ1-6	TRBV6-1	CASSLLRQDYSPLHF	TGTGCCAGCAGCCTCCTCAGACAAGACTATTCACCCCTCCACTTT
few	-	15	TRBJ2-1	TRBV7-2	CASSSHWALRDEQFF	TGTGCCAGCAGCTCCCATTGGGCTCTACGGGATGAGCAGTTCTTC
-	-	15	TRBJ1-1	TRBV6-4	CASSDSPNLNTEAFF	TGTGCCAGCAGTGACTCACCAAACCTGAACACTGAAGCTTTCTTT
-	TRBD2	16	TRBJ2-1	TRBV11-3	CASSLARGGTYNEQFF	TGTGCCAGCAGCTTAGCCCGGGGGGGTACCTACAATGAGCAGTTCTTC
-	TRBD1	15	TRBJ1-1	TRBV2	CASSMDRARFAEAFF	TGTGCCAGCAGCATGGACAGGGCGAGGTTCGCTGAAGCTTTCTTT
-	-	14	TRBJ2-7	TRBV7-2	CASMVSVSSYEQYF	TGTGCCAGTATGGTGTCGGTGAGCTCCTACGAGCAGTACTTC
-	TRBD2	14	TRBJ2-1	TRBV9	CASSVGGGSNEQFF	TGTGCCAGCAGCGTGGGCGGGGGGAGCAATGAGCAGTTCTTC
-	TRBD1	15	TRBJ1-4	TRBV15	CATSRTGQGNEKLFF	TGTGCCACCAGCAGAACCGGACAGGGCAATGAAAAACTGTTTTTT
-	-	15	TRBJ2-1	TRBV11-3	CASSLVQDTYNEQFF	TGTGCCAGCAGCTTAGTGCAGGATACCTACAATGAGCAGTTCTTC
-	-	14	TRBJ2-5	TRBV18	CASSPGPFKETQYF	TGTGCCAGCTCACCGGGACCGTTCAAAGAGACCCAGTACTTC
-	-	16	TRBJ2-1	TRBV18	CASSPEDGRSYNEQFF	TGTGCCAGCTCACCAGAGGACGGACGCTCCTACAATGAGCAGTTCTTC
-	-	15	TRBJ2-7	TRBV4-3	CASSPGTESPYEQYF	TGCGCCAGCAGCCCAGGGACGGAAAGTCCCTACGAGCAGTACTTC
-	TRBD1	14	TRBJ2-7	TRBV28	CASTDGQGGYEQYF	TGTGCCAGCACAGATGGACAGGGGGGCTACGAGCAGTACTTC
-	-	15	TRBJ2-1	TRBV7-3	CASSLRVTGVDEQFF	TGTGCCAGCAGCTTAAGAGTGACGGGAGTCGATGAGCAGTTCTTC
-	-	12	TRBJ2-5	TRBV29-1	CSVHQGQETQYF	TGCAGCGTTCACCAGGGGCAAGAGACCCAGTACTTC
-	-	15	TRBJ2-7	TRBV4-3	CASSQGRGYLFEQYF	TGCGCCAGCAGCCAAGGCCGGGGCTACCTCTTCGAGCAGTACTTC
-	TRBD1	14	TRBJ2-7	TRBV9	CASSWGQERREQYF	TGTGCCAGCAGCTGGGGACAGGAGCGTCGCGAGCAGTACTTC
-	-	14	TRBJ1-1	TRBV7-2	CASSLDGGNTEAFF	TGTGCCAGCAGCCTGGACGGCGGGAACACTGAAGCTTTCTTT
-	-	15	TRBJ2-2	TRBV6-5	CASTLKAGLGGELFF	TGTGCCAGCACCTTGAAGGCGGGTCTTGGCGGGGAGCTGTTTTTT
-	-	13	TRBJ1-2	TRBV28	CASSLGGIAGYTF	TGTGCCAGCAGTTTAGGGGGGATTGCTGGCTACACCTTC
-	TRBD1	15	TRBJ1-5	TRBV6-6	CASSTGGYSNQPQHF	TGTGCCAGCAGTACAGGGGGGTATAGCAATCAGCCCCAGCATTTT
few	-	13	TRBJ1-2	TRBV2	CASSPGPRYGYTF	TGTGCCAGCAGTCCGGGACCTCGCTATGGCTACACCTTC
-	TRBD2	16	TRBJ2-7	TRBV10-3	CAIKAGGGQVSYEQYF	TGTGCCATCAAAGCGGGAGGGGGACAGGTCTCCTACGAGCAGTACTTC
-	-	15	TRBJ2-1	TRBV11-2	CASSLVKGTRNEQFF	TGTGCCAGCAGCTTAGTCAAGGGCACCAGAAATGAGCAGTTCTTC
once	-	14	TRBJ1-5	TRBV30	CALTSGGLGQPQHF	TGTGCCCTGACCAGTGGGGGGCTAGGGCAGCCCCAGCATTTT
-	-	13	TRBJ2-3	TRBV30	CAWSTVSTDTQYF	TGTGCCTGGAGCACGGTGAGCACAGATACGCAGTATTTT
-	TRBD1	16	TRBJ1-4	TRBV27	CASSSLIGGLNEKLFF	TGTGCCAGCAGTTCGCTTATAGGGGGCCTAAATGAAAAACTGTTTTTT
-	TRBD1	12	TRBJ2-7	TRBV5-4	CASSPRTGIEYF	TGTGCCAGCAGCCCGCGGACAGGGATAGAGTACTTC
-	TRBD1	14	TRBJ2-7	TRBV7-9	CASSLYRGMREQYF	TGTGCCAGCAGCCTGTACAGGGGGATGAGGGAGCAGTACTTC
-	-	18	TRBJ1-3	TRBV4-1	CASSQGMAISFSGNTIYF	TGCGCCAGCAGCCAGGGTATGGCCATTTCCTTCTCTGGAAACACCATATATTTT
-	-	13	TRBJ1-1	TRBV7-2	CASSSRMNTEAFF	TGTGCCAGCAGCTCACGTATGAACACTGAAGCTTTCTTT
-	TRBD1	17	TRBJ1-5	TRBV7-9	CASSLVQGAWSNQPQHF	TGTGCCAGCAGCTTAGTCCAGGGGGCCTGGAGCAATCAGCCCCAGCATTTT
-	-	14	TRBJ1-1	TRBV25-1	CASTESGRNTEAFF	TGTGCCAGCACCGAATCCGGCAGAAACACTGAAGCTTTCTTT
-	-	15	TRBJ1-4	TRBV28	CASSLLGTTNEKLFF	TGTGCCAGCAGTTTACTGGGTACAACTAATGAAAAACTGTTTTTT
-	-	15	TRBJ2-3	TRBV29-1	CSVEEGGTVLGTQYF	TGCAGCGTTGAAGAAGGCGGTACGGTGCTGGGTACGCAGTATTTT
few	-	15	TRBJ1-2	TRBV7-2	CASSLAGTNNYGYTF	TGTGCCAGCAGCTTAGCGGGGACAAATAACTATGGCTACACCTTC
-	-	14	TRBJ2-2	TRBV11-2	CASSLMTAAGELFF	TGTGCCAGCAGCTTAATGACAGCAGCCGGGGAGCTGTTTTTT
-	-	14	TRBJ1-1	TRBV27	CASREQGPNTEAFF	TGTGCCAGCAGGGAACAGGGACCGAACACTGAAGCTTTCTTT
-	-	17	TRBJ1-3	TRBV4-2	CASSQEGVKGTGNTIYF	TGTGCCAGCAGCCAAGAGGGGGTTAAGGGAACGGGAAACACCATATATTTT